The source of this T cell receptor (beta chain) is a study of T cells expressing NK-cell markers. The CDR3 loop spans 17 amino acids. Germline CDR1 MNHEY, CDR2 SVGEGT. TCRdb re-called the 5' RACE reads; one entry per CDR3 protein, DNA not given. The sample holds over 150,000 distinct CDR3 sequences. The chain links TRBV6-2 or TRBV6-3 to TRBJ2-2; the D call of TRBD2 rests on TCRdb alone, since no DNA is present to check it. This receptor was identified in a woman in her forties or fifties in good health. The sequenced sample was blood T cells: a sorted CD56 or NKG2C T cell subset, CD4+ or CD8+ T cells, or bulk PBMC T cells (not recorded which). The CDR3 sequence is CASSYSWGSGRTGELFF.